Included here is one T cell receptor (beta chain) sequence, with context. No antigen is known for it. Base qualities are missing; no much larger clone stands one base away. This specimen belongs to a study of blood T cell repertoires in COVID-19 (dated by TCRdb to the early 2020s). Background for the entire study: Samples covering the acute and convalescent phases of COVID-19 were provided by collaborators in the United States, Italy and Spain. The prospective study material was composed of cDNA or gDNA derived from T cells, B-cell-depleted T cells, or PBMCs. The dataset comprised deeply sampled blood TCRbeta repertoires from subjects exposed to, actively infected with, or recovered from COVID-19. A freely available public database, intended as a resource for researchers studying the immune response to SARS-CoV-2, is where the repertoires were released. The samples were drawn from the first 160 participants of the ongoing ImmuneRACE study and from 1,254 subjects provided by 6 global collaborators. Nearly every sample came with metadata listing a de-identified subject ID, COVID-19 status, age in years and sex. Where HLA class I and class II types were available, the types were taken from metadata supplied by the sample provider, not from assay-based typing.

The collaborating institutions used their own protocols to collect whole blood in K2EDTA tubes. Collaborator samples were shipped for TCRbeta analysis as frozen whole blood, isolated PBMCs, or DNA extracted from either sample type. Here V drops 2 bases and J drops 4 bases, and the junction holds 1 base not matched to any gene. The CDR1 and CDR2 encoded by the germline V gene (reference sequence) are MNHNY and SVGAGI. The cysteine opens and the phenylalanine closes a CDR3 of 14 amino acids. Only the CDR3 DNA is retained, 42 bases long and in frame from the first base. What the research found in general, with its limitations: The amount of clinical and demographic metadata varied by source and participant and was provided uncurated.

The immunoSEQ Assay, a bias-controlled multiplex PCR, was used to amplify TCRbeta CDR3 regions from genomic DNA. As for the original processing: Nucleated cell counts per sample were estimated from amplification of reference gene primers within the assay. To quantify the absolute abundance of each unique TCRbeta CDR3 rearrangement, sequence reads were collapsed and filtered. For each sample, productive Simpson clonality was calculated by taking the square root of Simpson's diversity index across productive rearrangements. This is the immuneACCESS table as TCRdb keeps it, with only in-frame sequences that have V and J called. A part of the clones is gone; compared with another copy, unresolved V genes explain less than half, and the rest is unexplained. V, J and clone size are those of that table, while D and trimming were read from the DNA. This sample comprises approximately 72,000 clones, 75% to 90% of them detected only once. The ten largest make up under 40% of the sample.

The sequenced material came from peripheral blood. Rearrangement joined TRBV6-6 to TRBJ1-4; the junction holds 7 bases that match TRBD1. The receptor comes from a woman of 80 years or more with active or convalescent COVID-19. The DNA is as follows: TGTGCCAGCAGTTACGGGGACAGTAATGAAAAACTGTTTTTT. This encodes CASSYGDSNEKLFF.